The 9 T cell receptor beta chains below were found in one sample sequenced in a study of T cell responses to AZD1222 COVID-19 vaccine (dated by TCRdb to 2020 to 2022). The time point label for this specimen denotes: about 28 days (+/-7) after the second vaccine dose. The library was built by means of the immunoSEQ multiplex PCR assay. The table comes from immuneACCESS by way of TCRdb, which keeps in-frame sequences with V and J called. Part of the clones is missing from these tables; in studies checked, under half for an unresolved V gene and the rest for unknown reasons. The sample has under 140,000 clones on record, 94% of them singletons. About 3% of the sample belongs to the ten largest clones. Source: peripheral blood, taken 28 days after the second AZD1222 dose. The receptor source for this set is an adult who received the AZD1222 COVID-19 vaccine.

The CDR3 loop is CASSQALKGAGEAFF. Written as DNA, the CDR3 is TGTGCCAGCAGCCAGGCCTTGAAGGGGGCAGGGGAAGCTTTCTTT. The J gene is TRBJ1-1, the V gene TRBV5-5; 7 nucleotides match TRBD1. V lost 4 bases to trimming and J lost 8 bases; unmatched junction nucleotides: 14. The CDR3 is made up of 15 amino acids. Germline V gene data show CDR1 as SGHKS and CDR2 as YYEKEE (reference sequence).

The genes are TRBV19 and TRBJ2-7; D perhaps matches TRBD1 (6 bases). The germline V gene encodes CDR1 LNHDA and CDR2 SQIVND (reference sequence). V was cut by 3 bases and J by 2 bases, with 11 bases left in between. CDR3 length equals 14 residues. CDR3 in amino acids: CASSIREGAYEQYF. The DNA for the CDR3 is TGTGCCAGTAGTATTAGAGAGGGGGCCTACGAGCAGTACTTC.

The gene calls are TRBV27 and TRBJ1-2; 8 nucleotides line up with TRBD1. The V and J ends lost 0 bases and 8 bases, in that order; junction bases with no gene match: 8. The CDR3 has 15 residues. Germline V gene sequence: CDR1 MNHEY, CDR2 SMNVEV (reference sequence). CDR3 in amino acids: CASSLSTVTGEGYTF. CDR3 nucleotide sequence: TGTGCCAGCAGTTTATCGACTGTGACAGGGGAGGGCTACACCTTC.

This clone occurred once. The chain uses TRBV6-6 and TRBJ1-6; D remains unclear. The CDR3 totals 13 residues. CDR1 MNHNY and CDR2 SVGAGI come from the germline V gene (reference sequence). The ends were cut back, 3 bases at V and 6 bases at J, with 6 bases in the middle. In DNA form, the CDR3 reads TGTGCCAGCAGTTATGTTTTTAATTCACCCCTCCACTTT. This encodes CASSYVFNSPLHF.

The J gene is TRBJ1-2, the V gene TRBV7-8; D is uncertain. Trimming pared 5 bases from V and 6 bases from J, leaving 19 bases between. The CDR3 consists of 15 residues. The germline gives CDR1 SGHVS, CDR2 FQNEAQ. CDR3 DNA sequence: TGTGCCAGCAGCCCGCACTTCGGGAGGGTGGATGGCTACACCTTC. Amino acid sequence: CASSPHFGRVDGYTF.

V gene TRBV12-5 combines with J gene TRBJ1-1, with TRBD1 identical over 9 bases. V shed 6 bases and J 5 bases; nucleotides not matched to a gene: 4. Germline V gene sequence: CDR1 LGHNT, CDR2 FRNRAP. The CDR3 is 13 residues long. CDR3 sequence reads: CASGGTGTTEAFF. CDR3 DNA: TGTGCTAGTGGAGGGACAGGGACGACTGAAGCTTTCTTT.

This clone was seen a single time. The chain carries TRBV5-6 and TRBJ2-5, with D uncertain. The CDR3 has 13 residues. CDR1 is SGHDT and CDR2 is YYEEEE in the germline V gene. V was pared by 3 bases and J by 2 bases, with 8 bases between. The CDR3: CASSWTEQETQYF. In DNA form, the CDR3 reads TGTGCCAGCAGCTGGACCGAACAAGAGACCCAGTACTTC.

The V gene is TRBV14, the J gene TRBJ1-6; possible D gene TRBD1, 6 bases. Germline V gene lookup returns CDR1 SGHDN and CDR2 FVKESK. This CDR3 contains 14 residues. V lost 4 bases and J 7 bases, leaving 11 bases between the germline ends. CDR3 in DNA: TGTGCCAGCAGCCGATCGGGGGCAAATTCACCCCTCCACTTT. As protein: CASSRSGANSPLHF.

This clone appeared a single time. The chain has TRBV5-4 and TRBJ1-5; tentatively, D is TRBD1 (6 bases). This CDR3 spans 18 amino acids. Trimming cost V 4 bases and J 0 bases, with 20 bases left between them. CDR1 is SGHNT, CDR2 YYREEE, per germline (reference sequence). The CDR3 DNA sequence: TGTGCCAGCAGCGACGGGGGACACCGATCCGATAGCAATCAGCCCCAGCATTTT. Amino acids: CASSDGGHRSDSNQPQHF. Based on the CDR3 plus reference TRBV5-4 and TRBJ1-5, the full variable domain is ETGVTQSPTHLIKTRGQQVTLRCSSQSGHNTVSWYQQALGQGPQFIFQYYREEENGRGNFPPRFSGLQFPNYSSELNVNALELDDSALYLCASSDGGHRSDSNQPQHFGDGTRLSIL.